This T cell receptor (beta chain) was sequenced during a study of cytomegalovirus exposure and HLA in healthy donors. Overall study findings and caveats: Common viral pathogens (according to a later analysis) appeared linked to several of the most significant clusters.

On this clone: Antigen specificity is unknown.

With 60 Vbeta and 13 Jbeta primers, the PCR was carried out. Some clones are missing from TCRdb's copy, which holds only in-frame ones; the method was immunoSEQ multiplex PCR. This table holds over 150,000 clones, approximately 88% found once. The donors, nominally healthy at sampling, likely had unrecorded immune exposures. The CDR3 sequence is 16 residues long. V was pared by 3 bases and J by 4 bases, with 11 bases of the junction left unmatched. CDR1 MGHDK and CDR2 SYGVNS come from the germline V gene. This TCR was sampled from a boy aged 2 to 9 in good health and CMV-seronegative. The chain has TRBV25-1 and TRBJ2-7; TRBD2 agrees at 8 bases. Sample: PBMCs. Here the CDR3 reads CASSDSSSGPPYEQYF. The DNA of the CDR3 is TGTGCCAGCAGTGATTCGTCTAGCGGGCCCCCTTACGAGCAGTACTTC.